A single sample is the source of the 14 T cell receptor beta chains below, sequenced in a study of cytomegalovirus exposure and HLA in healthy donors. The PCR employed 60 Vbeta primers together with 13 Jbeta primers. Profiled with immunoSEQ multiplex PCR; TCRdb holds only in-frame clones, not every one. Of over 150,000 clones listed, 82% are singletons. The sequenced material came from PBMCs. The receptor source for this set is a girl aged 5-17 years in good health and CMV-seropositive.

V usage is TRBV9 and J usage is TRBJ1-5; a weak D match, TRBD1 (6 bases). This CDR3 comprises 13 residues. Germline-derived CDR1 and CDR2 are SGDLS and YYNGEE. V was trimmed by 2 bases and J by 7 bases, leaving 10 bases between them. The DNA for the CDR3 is TGTGCCAGCAGCGTCAGGGGAGTCCAGCCCCAGCATTTT. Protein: CASSVRGVQPQHF.

The CDR3 bases are TGTGCCAGCAGTCCAACGACAGGGATTGGCAATGAGCAGTTCTTC. Its translation is CASSPTTGIGNEQFF. The rearrangement links TRBV27 to TRBJ2-1; 7 bases fit TRBD1. V was clipped by 5 bases and J by 6 bases; unmatched bases: 10. This CDR3 spans 15 amino acids. CDR1 and CDR2 (germline): MNHEY, SMNVEV (reference sequence).

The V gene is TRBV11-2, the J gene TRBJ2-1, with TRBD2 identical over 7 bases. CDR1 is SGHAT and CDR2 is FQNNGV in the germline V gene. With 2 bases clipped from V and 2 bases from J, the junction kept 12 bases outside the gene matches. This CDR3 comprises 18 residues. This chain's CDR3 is CASSLYGAGASPYNEQFF. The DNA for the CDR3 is TGTGCCAGCAGCTTATATGGGGCGGGAGCGAGCCCCTACAATGAGCAGTTCTTC.

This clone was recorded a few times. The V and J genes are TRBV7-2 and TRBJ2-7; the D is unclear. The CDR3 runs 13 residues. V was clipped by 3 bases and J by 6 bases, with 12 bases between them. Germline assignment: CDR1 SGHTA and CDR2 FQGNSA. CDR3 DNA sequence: TGTGCCAGCAGCTTCAATCAACGCAGCGAGCAGTACTTC. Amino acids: CASSFNQRSEQYF.

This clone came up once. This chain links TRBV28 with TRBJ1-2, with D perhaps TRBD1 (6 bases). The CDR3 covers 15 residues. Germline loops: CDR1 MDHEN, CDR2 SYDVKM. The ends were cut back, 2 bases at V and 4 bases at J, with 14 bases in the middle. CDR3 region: CASSLSGGEFYGYTF. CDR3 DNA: TGTGCCAGCAGTTTAAGCGGGGGCGAATTCTATGGCTACACCTTC.

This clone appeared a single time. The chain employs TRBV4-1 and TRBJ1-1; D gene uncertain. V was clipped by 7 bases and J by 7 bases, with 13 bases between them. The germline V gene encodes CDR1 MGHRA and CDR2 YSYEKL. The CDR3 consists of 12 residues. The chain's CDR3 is CASMGPVIEAFF. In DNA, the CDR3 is TGCGCCAGCATGGGCCCGGTGATTGAAGCTTTCTTT.

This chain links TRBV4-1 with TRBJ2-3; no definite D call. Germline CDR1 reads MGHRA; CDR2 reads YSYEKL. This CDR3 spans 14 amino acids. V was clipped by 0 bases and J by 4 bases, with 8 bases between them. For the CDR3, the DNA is TGCGCCAGCAGCCAAGATCCTTTAGCAGATACGCAGTATTTT. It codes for CASSQDPLADTQYF.

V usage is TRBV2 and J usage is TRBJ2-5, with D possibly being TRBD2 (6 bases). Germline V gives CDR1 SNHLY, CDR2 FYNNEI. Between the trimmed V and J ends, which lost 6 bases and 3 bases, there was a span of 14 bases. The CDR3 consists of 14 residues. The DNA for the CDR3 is TGTGCCAGCAGACTAGCCCCCAGCAAAGAGACCCAGTACTTC. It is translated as CASRLAPSKETQYF.

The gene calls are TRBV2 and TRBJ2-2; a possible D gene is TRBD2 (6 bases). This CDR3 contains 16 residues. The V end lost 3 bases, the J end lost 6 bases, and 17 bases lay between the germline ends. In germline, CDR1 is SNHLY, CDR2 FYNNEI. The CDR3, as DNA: TGTGCCAGCAGTGAGATGGGGAGGAAAATGGCCGGGGAGCTGTTTTTT. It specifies CASSEMGRKMAGELFF.

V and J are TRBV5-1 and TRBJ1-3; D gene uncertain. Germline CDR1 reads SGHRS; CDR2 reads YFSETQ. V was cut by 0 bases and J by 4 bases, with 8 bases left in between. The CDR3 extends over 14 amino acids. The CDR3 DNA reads TGCGCCAGCAGCTTGGCCGGGTGGGGAAACACCATATATTTT. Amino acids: CASSLAGWGNTIYF.

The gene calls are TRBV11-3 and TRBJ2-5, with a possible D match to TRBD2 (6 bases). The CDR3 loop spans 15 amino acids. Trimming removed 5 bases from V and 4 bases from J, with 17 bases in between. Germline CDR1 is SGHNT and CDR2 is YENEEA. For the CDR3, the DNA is TGTGCCAGCAGCGTGGGGGGTTCTGGAGCAGAGACCCAGTACTTC. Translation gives CASSVGGSGAETQYF.

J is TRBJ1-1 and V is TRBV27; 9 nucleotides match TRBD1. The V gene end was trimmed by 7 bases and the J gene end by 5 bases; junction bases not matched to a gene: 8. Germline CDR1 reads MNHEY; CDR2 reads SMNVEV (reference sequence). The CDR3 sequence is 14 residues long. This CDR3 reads CASTKQGARTEAFF. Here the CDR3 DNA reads TGTGCCAGCACCAAACAGGGGGCTCGAACTGAAGCTTTCTTT.

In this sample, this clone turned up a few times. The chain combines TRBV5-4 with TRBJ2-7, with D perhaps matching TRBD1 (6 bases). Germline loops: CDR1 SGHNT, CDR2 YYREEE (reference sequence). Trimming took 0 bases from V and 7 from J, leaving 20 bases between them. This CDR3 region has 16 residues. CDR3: CASSLAHGQTFWEQYF. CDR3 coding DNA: TGTGCCAGCAGCTTGGCCCACGGACAGACCTTCTGGGAGCAGTACTTC.

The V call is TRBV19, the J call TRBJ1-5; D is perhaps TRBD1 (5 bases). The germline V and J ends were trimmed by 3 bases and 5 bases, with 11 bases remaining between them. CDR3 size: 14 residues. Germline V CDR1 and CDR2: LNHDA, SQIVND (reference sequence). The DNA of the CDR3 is TGTGCCAGTAGTATTGATTTAGGGGATCAGCCCCAGCATTTT. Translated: CASSIDLGDQPQHF.